Below, 15 T cell receptor beta chains from the same sample are listed, as sequenced in a study of response to subunit inactivated influenza vaccine. TCRdb fed the RT-PCR reads into MiXCR, producing one record per CDR3 protein. The repertoire consists of around 760,000 distinct CDR3 sequences, with approximately 15% occurring once and the leading ten covering 5.5% to 7%. Sequences were derived from PBMCs from blood, sampled about 14 days before vaccination. The receptors were sampled from a man aged 45-65 years who received an inactivated influenza vaccine.

This clonotype was seen only a few times. This rearrangement joins TRBV5-1 to TRBJ2-3; no definite D call. This CDR3 is 14 amino acids long. Germline V CDR1 and CDR2: SGHRS, YFSETQ. The V gene lost 0 bases and the J gene lost 2 bases, with 7 bases spanning the gap. CDR3 amino acids: CASSLDPVTDTQYF. The CDR3, as DNA: TGCGCCAGCAGCTTGGATCCCGTCACAGATACGCAGTATTTT.

The chain uses TRBV3-1 and TRBJ2-5; tentatively, D is TRBD2 (5 bases). The V end lost 1 base, the J end lost 1 base, and 16 bases lay between the germline ends. Germline assignment: CDR1 LGHDT and CDR2 YNNKEL (reference sequence). CDR3 length equals 17 residues. The CDR3 nucleotides read TGTGCCAGCAGCCAAGTCAGTAAGTCTAGCCTCCAAGAGACCCAGTACTTC. This gives the protein CASSQVSKSSLQETQYF.

This clonotype appeared many times. V usage is TRBV7-2 and J usage is TRBJ1-4, with 7 bases fitting TRBD1. The CDR3 covers 16 residues. The trim removed 4 bases at V and 6 bases at J, leaving 11 bases unmatched. The V gene's germline CDR1 is SGHTA and CDR2 FQGNSA. CDR3 in amino acids: CASSSRQGGYHEKLFF. The DNA for the CDR3 is TGTGCCAGCAGCTCTCGACAGGGAGGGTACCATGAAAAACTGTTTTTT.

This clonotype was picked up many times. The germline gene is not matched at one end of the junction; a read error may be the cause. The chain is built from TRBV4-3 and TRBJ2-7; D is unclear. CDR1 and CDR2 from the germline V gene are LGHNA and YSLEER. The CDR3 is made up of 13 amino acids. The CDR3 loop is CASSQDPSDEQYF. DNA of the CDR3: TGCGCCAGCAGCCAAGATCCCTCCGACGAGCAGTACTTC.

This clonotype was detected many times. The V call is TRBV11-3, the J call TRBJ2-3; D may correspond to TRBD1 or TRBD2 (5 bases each). Germline CDR1 and CDR2: SGHNT and YENEEA. The V end was cut by 0 bases, the J end by 4 bases, with 11 bases between. The CDR3 is 15 residues long. CDR3 sequence reads: CASSLDGTSADTQYF. As DNA, the CDR3 is TGTGCCAGCAGCTTAGACGGGACCTCTGCAGATACGCAGTATTTT.

In this sample, this clonotype turned up a few times. The chain carries TRBV28 and TRBJ2-1, with 8 bases lining up with TRBD2. V shed 7 bases and J 4 bases; nucleotides not matched to a gene: 6. Germline CDR1 is MDHEN and CDR2 is SYDVKM. The CDR3 spans 14 residues. CDR3 bases: TGTGCCAGCACCTTAGCGGGGAAATACAATGAGCAGTTCTTC. Residues: CASTLAGKYNEQFF.

In nucleotides, the CDR3 is TGTGCCAGCAGCCAAGCCGGGACAGGGGGCTCCGAGCAGTACTTC. As protein: CASSQAGTGGSEQYF. This rearrangement joins TRBV4-2 to TRBJ2-7; 12 nucleotides line up with TRBD1. Germline values: CDR1 LGHNA, CDR2 YNFKEQ. The CDR3 covers 15 residues. After removal of 1 base from V and 6 bases from J, the junction contained 4 bases not matched to a gene.

This clonotype was seen more than once but under ten times. The V call is TRBV4-3, the J call TRBJ1-2; D is ambiguous. Trimming left V 1 base short and J 0 bases short, with 9 bases between. Germline values: CDR1 LGHNA, CDR2 YSLEER. The CDR3 is 15 amino acids. CDR3 amino acids: CASSQGDAANYGYTF. The DNA of the CDR3 is TGCGCCAGCAGCCAAGGTGATGCGGCTAACTATGGCTACACCTTC.

In this sample, this clonotype turned up a few times. J is TRBJ2-3 and V is TRBV11-2; weak D call: TRBD2 (7 bases). Trimming took off 5 bases at V and 0 bases at J, with 27 bases between the two ends. This CDR3 spans 20 amino acids. The germline CDR1 and CDR2 sequences are SGHAT and FQNNGV. The CDR3 is CASSLGWGASGGPSTDTQYF. The CDR3 region has the DNA TGTGCCAGCAGCCTGGGGTGGGGGGCTAGCGGAGGCCCTAGCACAGATACGCAGTATTTT.

This clonotype turned up a few times. This chain uses TRBV4-1 with TRBJ2-2, with D perhaps TRBD2 (6 bases). This CDR3 region has 15 residues. Germline V gene sequence: CDR1 MGHRA, CDR2 YSYEKL. The ends were cut back, 5 bases at V and 0 bases at J, with 10 bases in the middle. This CDR3 is CASSIRGANTGELFF. The CDR3 DNA reads as TGCGCCAGCAGCATTCGCGGGGCGAACACCGGGGAGCTGTTTTTT.

This clonotype has a count of ten or more. V is TRBV6-5 and J is TRBJ2-1, with TRBD1 matching 10 bases. The CDR3 covers 16 residues. Unmatched junction bases numbered 8, after V lost 3 bases and J lost 6 bases. In germline, CDR1 is MNHEY, CDR2 SVGAGI. The CDR3 loop is CASSYDRGLAGNEQFF. The CDR3, as DNA: TGTGCCAGCAGTTATGACAGGGGGCTTGCTGGCAATGAGCAGTTCTTC.

In this sample, this clonotype turned up once. V gene TRBV24-1 combines with J gene TRBJ2-5; 8 nucleotides agree with TRBD1. The CDR3 is made up of 15 amino acids. V lost 8 bases to trimming and J lost 5 bases; unmatched junction nucleotides: 12. Germline-derived CDR1 and CDR2 are KGHDR and SFDVKD. CDR3 coding DNA: TGTGCCACCATGGATCGACAGGGGACCTCCGAGACCCAGTACTTC. This translates into CATMDRQGTSETQYF.

This chain links TRBV20-1 with TRBJ2-1; 7 nucleotides align to TRBD1. The CDR3 is 13 residues long. The trim removed 6 bases at V and 4 bases at J, leaving 6 bases unmatched. Germline CDR1 reads DFQATT; CDR2 reads SNEGSKA (reference sequence). The CDR3 DNA reads TGCAGTGCCAAGACAGGGAGTTACAATGAGCAGTTCTTC. This codes for CSAKTGSYNEQFF.

The CDR3 spells CASRQGGLRNEQFF. CDR3 in DNA: TGTGCCAGCCGCCAAGGGGGGCTGCGGAATGAGCAGTTCTTC. The genes are TRBV6-2 or TRBV6-3 and TRBJ2-1; the D call may be TRBD1 or TRBD2 (6 bases each). V dropped 8 bases and J dropped 7 bases, with 18 bases sitting between them. Germline V gives CDR1 MNHEY, CDR2 SVGEGT. This CDR3 spans 14 amino acids.

The rearrangement joins TRBV20-1 to TRBJ2-3; tentative D call: TRBD2 (5 bases). Trimming removed 0 bases from V and 2 bases from J, with 12 bases in between. The CDR3 totals 15 residues. Germline V gene lookup returns CDR1 DFQATT and CDR2 SNEGSKA (reference sequence). CDR3 sequence reads: CSARDHQRNTDTQYF. The CDR3 DNA reads TGCAGTGCTAGAGATCACCAGCGGAACACAGATACGCAGTATTTT.